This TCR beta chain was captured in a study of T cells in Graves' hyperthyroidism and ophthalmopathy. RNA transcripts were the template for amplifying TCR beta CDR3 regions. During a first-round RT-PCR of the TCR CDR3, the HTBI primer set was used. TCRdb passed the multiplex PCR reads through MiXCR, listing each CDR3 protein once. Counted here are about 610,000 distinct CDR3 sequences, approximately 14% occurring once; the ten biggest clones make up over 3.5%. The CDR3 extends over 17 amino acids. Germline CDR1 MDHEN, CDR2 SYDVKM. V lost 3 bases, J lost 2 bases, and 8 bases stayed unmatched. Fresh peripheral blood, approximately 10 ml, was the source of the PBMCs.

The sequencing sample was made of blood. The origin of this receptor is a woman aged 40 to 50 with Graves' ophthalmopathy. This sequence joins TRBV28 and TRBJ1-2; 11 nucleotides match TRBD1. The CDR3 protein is CASSFIGQGAGNYGYTF. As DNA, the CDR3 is TGTGCCAGCAGTTTCATCGGACAGGGGGCGGGAAACTATGGCTACACCTTC.